The rows below give T cell receptor beta chains drawn from one sample of a study of regulatory T cells in long-lasting Graves disease. TCRdb analysed the multiplex PCR reads with MiXCR anew, one entry per CDR3 protein. This table holds 450,000 or so distinct CDR3 sequences, about 22% found once. The material sequenced was peripheral blood mononuclear cells (PBMCs), taken when the disease was refractory, from a patient treated with antithyroid drugs. These receptor sequences come from a female donor with Graves disease. The CDR3 runs from the conserved cysteine through the conserved F or W. A D gene is named only where the DNA matches it firmly. Size is omitted from some rows. Given values are once, few, many or a class for expanded clones.

abundance: .; j_gene: TRBJ2-7; d_gene: TRBD1; v_gene: TRBV19; CDR3aa: CASTPGLGTGTYEQYF; CDR3nt: TGTGCCAGTACCCCTGGGTTGGGGACAGGGACCTACGAGCAGTACTTC
abundance: few; j_gene: TRBJ1-5; d_gene: .; v_gene: TRBV6-1; CDR3aa: CASSTIEKVNQPQHF; CDR3nt: TGTGCCAGCAGTACTATAGAGAAGGTCAATCAGCCCCAGCATTTT
abundance: .; j_gene: TRBJ1-1; d_gene: .; v_gene: TRBV20-1; CDR3aa: CSAEGHQNTEAFF; CDR3nt: TGCAGTGCCGAAGGACATCAGAACACTGAAGCTTTCTTT
abundance: many; j_gene: TRBJ2-7; d_gene: .; v_gene: TRBV7-8; CDR3aa: CASSFPPTISYEQYF; CDR3nt: TGTGCCAGCAGCTTCCCTCCGACTATCTCCTACGAGCAGTACTTC
abundance: many; j_gene: TRBJ1-4; d_gene: .; v_gene: TRBV29-1; CDR3aa: CSVEGRGEKLFF; CDR3nt: TGCAGCGTTGAAGGGAGGGGAGAAAAACTGTTTTTT
abundance: many; j_gene: TRBJ1-1; d_gene: TRBD1; v_gene: TRBV3-1; CDR3aa: CASSLKDRDTEAFF; CDR3nt: TGTGCCAGCAGCCTCAAGGACAGGGACACTGAAGCTTTCTTT
abundance: few; j_gene: TRBJ1-4; d_gene: .; v_gene: TRBV7-7; CDR3aa: CASSLMQNEKLFF; CDR3nt: TGTGCTAGCAGCTTAATGCAGAATGAAAAACTGTTTTTT
abundance: few; j_gene: TRBJ1-1; d_gene: .; v_gene: TRBV30; CDR3aa: CAWEDTPRNTEAFF; CDR3nt: TGTGCCTGGGAGGACACCCCGCGGAACACTGAAGCTTTCTTT
abundance: .; j_gene: TRBJ2-5; d_gene: .; v_gene: TRBV24-1; CDR3aa: CATSISGEETQYF; CDR3nt: TGTGCCACCAGTATATCGGGAGAAGAGACCCAGTACTTC
abundance: many; j_gene: TRBJ1-2; d_gene: .; v_gene: TRBV15; CDR3aa: CATSRAAEDRPNYGYTF; CDR3nt: TGTGCCACCAGCAGAGCGGCCGAGGACCGACCCAACTATGGCTACACCTTC
abundance: .; j_gene: TRBJ2-7; d_gene: .; v_gene: TRBV13; CDR3aa: CASSLGPRSSYEQYF; CDR3nt: TGTGCCAGCAGCTTAGGGCCCAGGAGCTCCTACGAGCAGTACTTC
abundance: .; j_gene: TRBJ1-1; d_gene: .; v_gene: TRBV10-3; CDR3aa: CAISEGWMNTEAFF; CDR3nt: TGTGCCATCAGTGAGGGGTGGATGAACACTGAAGCTTTCTTT
abundance: many; j_gene: TRBJ1-6; d_gene: .; v_gene: TRBV12-3/TRBV12-4; CDR3aa: CASSFVPGTKPDSPLHF; CDR3nt: TGTGCCAGCAGTTTCGTGCCCGGGACAAAGCCTGATTCACCCCTCCACTTT
abundance: few; j_gene: TRBJ1-6; d_gene: .; v_gene: TRBV7-2; CDR3aa: CASSLGMTDSPLHF; CDR3nt: TGTGCCAGCAGCTTAGGGATGACTGATTCACCCCTCCACTTT
abundance: .; j_gene: TRBJ2-7; d_gene: .; v_gene: TRBV6-1; CDR3aa: CASSVRNEQYF; CDR3nt: TGTGCCAGCAGTGTCAGAAACGAGCAGTACTTC
abundance: .; j_gene: TRBJ1-1; d_gene: .; v_gene: TRBV13; CDR3aa: CASSFGTRNTEAFF; CDR3nt: TGTGCCAGCAGCTTCGGGACAAGGAACACTGAAGCTTTCTTT
abundance: .; j_gene: TRBJ2-5; d_gene: .; v_gene: TRBV25-1; CDR3aa: CASSVFRVGETQYF; CDR3nt: TGTGCCAGCAGTGTCTTCCGGGTAGGGGAGACCCAGTACTTC
abundance: few; j_gene: TRBJ1-6; d_gene: .; v_gene: TRBV19; CDR3aa: CASSSSPNWGNSPLHF; CDR3nt: TGTGCCAGTAGTAGCTCCCCCAACTGGGGGAATTCACCCCTCCACTTT
abundance: many; j_gene: TRBJ2-6; d_gene: .; v_gene: TRBV2; CDR3aa: CASSYLGGSGANVLTF; CDR3nt: TGTGCCAGCAGTTACTTGGGTGGATCTGGGGCCAACGTCCTGACTTTC
abundance: many; j_gene: TRBJ2-5; d_gene: TRBD1; v_gene: TRBV27; CDR3aa: CASRPLGQGGGETQYF; CDR3nt: TGTGCCAGCAGGCCACTAGGACAGGGAGGAGGGGAGACCCAGTACTTC
abundance: .; j_gene: TRBJ1-5; d_gene: .; v_gene: TRBV20-1; CDR3aa: CSAVGPALSNQPQHF; CDR3nt: TGCAGTGCTGTGGGGCCGGCTCTAAGCAATCAGCCCCAGCATTTT
abundance: .; j_gene: TRBJ1-3; d_gene: TRBD1; v_gene: TRBV6-2/TRBV6-3; CDR3aa: CASTTGDGNTIYF; CDR3nt: TGTGCCAGCACGACAGGGGATGGAAACACCATATATTTT
abundance: .; j_gene: TRBJ2-2; d_gene: TRBD1; v_gene: TRBV9; CDR3aa: CASSVTQGVGELFF; CDR3nt: TGTGCCAGCAGCGTAACACAGGGGGTAGGGGAGCTGTTTTTT
abundance: many; j_gene: TRBJ1-1; d_gene: TRBD1; v_gene: TRBV28; CDR3aa: CASSSPLGSPGQGAHNTEAFF; CDR3nt: TGTGCCAGCAGTTCTCCCCTAGGGTCTCCGGGACAGGGGGCGCATAACACTGAAGCTTTCTTT
abundance: many; j_gene: TRBJ2-5; d_gene: .; v_gene: TRBV7-2; CDR3aa: CASSFSAGKETQYF; CDR3nt: TGTGCCAGCAGCTTCTCAGCGGGCAAAGAGACCCAGTACTTC
abundance: many; j_gene: TRBJ1-2; d_gene: TRBD1; v_gene: TRBV19; CDR3aa: CASSIDPGTGVYGYTF; CDR3nt: TGTGCCAGTAGTATAGACCCCGGGACAGGAGTCTATGGCTACACCTTC
abundance: .; j_gene: TRBJ1-1; d_gene: TRBD1; v_gene: TRBV5-4; CDR3aa: CASSLGRTGSEAFF; CDR3nt: TGTGCCAGCAGCTTGGGGAGGACAGGATCGGAAGCTTTCTTT
abundance: many; j_gene: TRBJ2-5; d_gene: .; v_gene: TRBV7-2; CDR3aa: CASSPEVETQYF; CDR3nt: TGTGCCAGCAGCCCCGAGGTGGAGACCCAGTACTTC
abundance: once; j_gene: TRBJ2-7; d_gene: .; v_gene: TRBV30; CDR3aa: CAWQNGVLSLTAYEQYF; CDR3nt: TGTGCCTGGCAAAATGGGGTGCTGAGCCTCACAGCCTACGAGCAGTACTTC
abundance: .; j_gene: TRBJ1-4; d_gene: .; v_gene: TRBV7-9; CDR3aa: CASSFYGKLFF; CDR3nt: TGTGCCAGCAGCTTCTATGGAAAACTGTTTTTT
abundance: .; j_gene: TRBJ2-5; d_gene: .; v_gene: TRBV7-9; CDR3aa: CASRVLGAGETQYF; CDR3nt: TGTGCCAGCAGAGTGCTGGGGGCGGGGGAGACCCAGTACTTC
abundance: many; j_gene: TRBJ1-2; d_gene: TRBD1; v_gene: TRBV6-2/TRBV6-3; CDR3aa: CASSPTGTGGNYGYTF; CDR3nt: TGTGCCAGCAGTCCTACCGGGACAGGGGGTAACTATGGCTACACCTTC
abundance: few; j_gene: TRBJ1-1; d_gene: .; v_gene: TRBV30; CDR3aa: CAWSRGDTEAFF; CDR3nt: TGTGCCTGGAGTCGCGGGGACACTGAAGCTTTCTTT
abundance: many; j_gene: TRBJ2-4; d_gene: .; v_gene: TRBV28; CDR3aa: CATRQKLAKNIQYF; CDR3nt: TGTGCCACTCGACAGAAGCTAGCCAAAAACATTCAGTACTTC
abundance: .; j_gene: TRBJ1-2; d_gene: .; v_gene: TRBV15; CDR3aa: CATSRDRVGYGYTF; CDR3nt: TGTGCCACCAGCAGAGATAGAGTGGGATATGGCTACACCTTC
abundance: many; j_gene: TRBJ1-1; d_gene: .; v_gene: TRBV5-1; CDR3aa: CASSLDILGTEAFF; CDR3nt: TGCGCCAGCAGTTTAGACATCCTTGGGACTGAAGCTTTCTTT
abundance: many; j_gene: TRBJ2-5; d_gene: TRBD2; v_gene: TRBV7-3; CDR3aa: CASSRGVFQETQYF; CDR3nt: TGTGCCAGCAGCCGGGGGGTTTTTCAAGAGACCCAGTACTTC
abundance: many; j_gene: TRBJ2-5; d_gene: .; v_gene: TRBV27; CDR3aa: CASSADRETQYF; CDR3nt: TGTGCCAGCAGTGCCGACAGGGAGACCCAGTACTTC
abundance: few; j_gene: TRBJ2-3; d_gene: .; v_gene: TRBV11-2; CDR3aa: CASSGTIAAYTDTQYF; CDR3nt: TGTGCCAGCAGCGGAACCATAGCGGCCTACACAGATACGCAGTATTTT
abundance: .; j_gene: TRBJ1-1; d_gene: TRBD1; v_gene: TRBV20-1; CDR3aa: CSARGTGGFGWTEAFF; CDR3nt: TGCAGTGCTCGAGGGACAGGGGGCTTCGGATGGACTGAAGCTTTCTTT